This T cell receptor (beta chain) was identified in a study of cytomegalovirus exposure and HLA in healthy donors. The study's findings and limits: According to a later analysis, TCR clusters from the first cohort tended to co-occur in the 120 or so validation repertoires. The study designated over 150 TCR beta chains cytomegalovirus-associated.

Trimming left V 1 base short and J 4 bases short, with 19 bases between. Germline V CDR1 and CDR2: MGHRA, YSYEKL. The CDR3 consists of 17 residues. The assay was immunoSEQ multiplex PCR, and TCRdb's table has in-frame clones only and misses some. In the table there are about 160,000 clones, about nine tenths of which are singletons. About this clone: Its cognate antigen is unknown.

The sample was PBMCs. The rearrangement uses TRBV4-1 and TRBJ2-5; perhaps TRBD1 as D (6 bases). The sequence was collected from a woman aged 30 to 39 in good health and CMV-seronegative. The CDR3 DNA reads as TGCGCCAGCAGCCAAGGCAGTGATGCCGACAGGCGAGAGACCCAGTACTTC. The encoded protein is CASSQGSDADRRETQYF.